A single sample is the source of the 23 T cell receptor beta chains below, sequenced in a study of T-cell memory formation after mild COVID-19. TCRdb reprocessed the 5' RACE reads with MiXCR, giving one entry per CDR3 protein. The sample lists 35,000 to 45,000 distinct CDR3 sequences; 7.3% were seen once. The specimen was PBMCs or a T cell subset sorted from them (not recorded which). These receptors came from a man between 18 and 29 years old who had mild COVID-19 (a few samples of this study predate the infection). Cell type and time point are not known.

The chain couples TRBV5-1 to TRBJ1-6, with D unresolved. This CDR3 comprises 15 residues. V lost 4 bases, J lost 8 bases, and 16 bases lay in between. Per the germline V gene, CDR1 is SGHRS and CDR2 is YFSETQ. This chain's CDR3 is CASSPSRQTYSPLHF. CDR3 nucleotides: TGCGCCAGCAGCCCCAGTCGGCAGACCTATTCACCCCTCCACTTT. The variable domain in full, with the rest retrieved from reference TRBV5-1 and TRBJ1-6, is KAGVTQTPRYLIKTRGQQVTLSCSPISGHRSVSWYQQTPGQGLQFLFEYFSETQRNKGNFPGRFSGRQFSNSRSEMNVSTLELGDSALYLCASSPSRQTYSPLHFGNGTRLTVT.

In DNA, the CDR3 is TGTGCCAGCAGCCAGACCAGGACAGGGGGTTCACCCCTCCACTTT. This codes for CASSQTRTGGSPLHF. The V gene is TRBV7-9, the J gene TRBJ1-6; 10 bases are shared with TRBD1. Trimming took 5 bases from V and 9 from J; bases not matched to a gene: 7. The CDR3 totals 15 residues. Germline CDR1 and CDR2: SEHNR and FQNEAQ (reference sequence).

This clonotype was observed a few times. J is TRBJ2-1 and V is TRBV10-1, with 8 bases aligning to TRBD1. V lost 6 bases, J lost 9 bases, and 7 bases stayed unmatched. CDR3 length: 13 residues. CDR1 and CDR2 (germline): WNHNN, SYGVQD (reference sequence). CDR3 protein: CASSRTGPSEQFF. DNA for the CDR3: TGCGCCAGCAGCAGGACAGGGCCGTCTGAGCAGTTCTTC.

This clonotype was picked up a small number of times. The V gene is TRBV15, the J gene TRBJ1-2; D ambiguous. CDR3 size: 15 residues. Per the germline V gene, CDR1 is LNHNV and CDR2 is YYDKDF (reference sequence). Trimming stripped 1 base from V and 0 bases from J, with 9 bases between. The CDR3 DNA sequence: TGTGCCACCAGCAGAGGCGGGGTCCCTAACTATGGCTACACCTTC. It yields the protein CATSRGGVPNYGYTF.

The chain combines TRBV9 with TRBJ1-6; possible D gene TRBD1, 6 bases. V was clipped by 4 bases and J by 4 bases, with 9 bases between them. Germline assignment: CDR1 SGDLS and CDR2 YYNGEE. CDR3 length: 14 residues. CDR3 nucleotides: TGTGCCAGCAGCCCCGGACAGTATAATTCACCCCTCCACTTT. Translating gives CASSPGQYNSPLHF. Supplemented by reference TRBV9 and TRBJ1-6, the full variable domain reads DSGVTQTPKHLITATGQRVTLRCSPRSGDLSVYWYQQSLDQGLQFLIQYYNGEERAKGNILERFSAQQFPDLHSELNLSSLELGDSALYFCASSPGQYNSPLHFGNGTRLTVT.

This clonotype has only a few counts. V and J are TRBV7-2 and TRBJ1-2; D is uncertain. CDR3 length: 11 residues. CDR1 and CDR2 (germline): SGHTA, FQGNSA. Trimming left V 6 bases short and J 8 bases short, with 10 bases between. CDR3 nucleotides: TGTGCCAGCAGGTCCAATCTCGGCTACACCTTC. Translation gives CASRSNLGYTF.

This clonotype has more than one count but fewer than ten. This chain uses TRBV11-3 with TRBJ2-2, with D tentatively TRBD2 (5 bases). This CDR3 is 15 amino acids long. In germline, CDR1 is SGHNT, CDR2 YENEEA. Trimming pared 5 bases from V and 7 bases from J, leaving 17 bases between. The CDR3: CASSPSPRAGGELFF. The CDR3 nucleotides read TGTGCCAGCAGCCCCTCCCCGAGGGCCGGCGGGGAGCTGTTTTTT.

The chain has TRBV10-3 and TRBJ2-5; D ambiguous. V dropped 0 bases and J dropped 9 bases, with 11 bases sitting between them. Germline V gives CDR1 ENHRY, CDR2 SYGVKD. This CDR3 contains 13 residues. The CDR3 nucleotides read TGTGCCATCAGTGAGTCAAGTGATGGGTCCCAGTACTTC. Translation: CAISESSDGSQYF.

The chain is built from TRBV27 and TRBJ2-3, with 7 bases fitting TRBD2. Per the germline V gene, CDR1 is MNHEY and CDR2 is SMNVEV (reference sequence). J was trimmed by 0 bases and V by 6 bases; bases with no gene match: 6. This CDR3 is 15 amino acids long. The CDR3 DNA reads as TGTGCCAGCAGGTTGGGGGGGGTTAGCACAGATACGCAGTATTTT. Translated: CASRLGGVSTDTQYF.

This clonotype has a handful of counts. Written as DNA, the CDR3 is TGTGCCAGCATCACCTGGGAGCCCCGTGAGCAGTACGTC. As protein: CASITWEPREQYV. The V and J genes are TRBV3-1 and TRBJ2-7, with TRBD2 as a possible D gene (5 bases). Germline V CDR1 and CDR2: LGHDT, YNNKEL (reference sequence). CDR3 length: 13 amino acids. Trimming cost V 7 bases and J 7 bases, with 17 bases left between them.

This clonotype was seen at least ten times. The V and J genes are TRBV4-1 and TRBJ2-3; D not certain. This CDR3 has 14 residues. Trimming cost V 5 bases and J 0 bases, with 9 bases left between them. The germline CDR1 and CDR2 sequences are MGHRA and YSYEKL. The CDR3 bases are TGCGCCAGCAGCGGGCACGGTAGCACAGATACGCAGTATTTT. It codes for CASSGHGSTDTQYF.

Many counts were recorded for this clonotype. The gene calls are TRBV7-2 and TRBJ2-5; D possibly matches TRBD1 or TRBD2 (5 bases each). Trimming removed 1 base at V and 7 bases at J, with 7 bases between. Germline values: CDR1 SGHTA, CDR2 FQGNSA. The CDR3 loop spans 12 amino acids. As DNA, the CDR3 is TGTGCCAGCAGCTTAGGGGGGACGACCCAGTACTTC. Encoded protein: CASSLGGTTQYF. The full variable domain, rest sourced from reference TRBV7-2 and TRBJ2-5, is GAGVSQSPSNKVTEKGKDVELRCDPISGHTALYWYRQSLGQGLEFLIYFQGNSAPDKSGLPSDRFSAERTGGSVSTLTIQRTQQEDSAVYLCASSLGGTTQYFGPGTRLLVL.

This chain uses TRBV12-3 or TRBV12-4 with TRBJ1-3; D is ambiguous. The CDR3 is 13 residues long. Trimming took off 7 bases at V and 2 bases at J, with 9 bases between the two ends. In nucleotides, the CDR3 is TGTGCCAGCAACTTCTCGCCTGGAAACACCATATATTTT. Protein product: CASNFSPGNTIYF.

The chain combines TRBV7-3 with TRBJ2-6; D might be TRBD1 or TRBD2, each matching 6 bases. This CDR3 comprises 16 residues. V was pared by 5 bases and J by 2 bases, with 13 bases between. Germline V gene sequence: CDR1 SGHTA, CDR2 FQGTGA. CDR3 in DNA: TGTGCCAGCAGCCCCGGTCGGGGGCCTGGGGCCAACGTCCTGACTTTC. It encodes CASSPGRGPGANVLTF.

This clonotype was seen a handful of times. The CDR3 loop is CASSPKRNTGGLNYGYTF. CDR3 coding DNA: TGTGCCAGCAGCCCCAAACGGAATACAGGGGGCCTTAACTATGGCTACACCTTC. This chain links TRBV3-1 with TRBJ1-2, with 9 bases lining up with TRBD1. The V segment lost 4 bases and the J segment 1 base; nucleotides outside the gene matches: 13. CDR3 length equals 18 residues. The germline CDR1 and CDR2 sequences are LGHDT and YNNKEL (reference sequence).

The CDR3 DNA is TGTGCCAGCAGTTTAAGCGCCAGGGGGTTAGATACGCAGTATTTT. Translation: CASSLSARGLDTQYF. The chain uses TRBV28 and TRBJ2-3; 7 nucleotides match TRBD1. The CDR3 extends over 15 amino acids. Germline assignment: CDR1 MDHEN and CDR2 SYDVKM. The V segment lost 2 bases and the J segment 5 bases; nucleotides outside the gene matches: 7.

This clonotype was seen many times. The gene calls are TRBV4-1 and TRBJ1-2; D remains ambiguous. The CDR3 spans 11 residues. V dropped 1 base and J dropped 8 bases, with 5 bases sitting between them. Germline CDR1 and CDR2: MGHRA and YSYEKL. CDR3 region: CASSQGRGYTF. CDR3 in DNA: TGCGCCAGCAGCCAAGGCCGGGGCTACACCTTC.

The sample holds a few counts of this clonotype. The chain combines TRBV4-3 with TRBJ2-1; 11 nucleotides line up with TRBD2. Germline V CDR1 and CDR2: LGHNA, YSLEER. The V gene end was trimmed by 0 bases and the J gene end by 1 base; junction bases not matched to a gene: 8. CDR3 length: 19 residues. The chain's CDR3 is CASSQDVLAGGTSYNEQFF. In DNA, the CDR3 is TGCGCCAGCAGCCAAGATGTCCTAGCGGGAGGCACATCCTACAATGAGCAGTTCTTC.

The rearrangement joins TRBV23-1 to TRBJ2-3; 8 positions match TRBD2. Being an ORF, TRBV23-1 has a function that is uncertain. With 2 bases clipped from V and 0 bases from J, the junction kept 7 bases outside the gene matches. This CDR3 is built from 17 residues. Here the CDR3 reads CASSQVRSGDSTDTQYF. The CDR3 DNA reads as TGCGCCAGCAGTCAAGTTCGTAGCGGGGATAGCACAGATACGCAGTATTTT.

This clonotype was observed many times. V usage is TRBV19 and J usage is TRBJ2-3; 7 bases are a match to TRBD1. Per the germline V gene, CDR1 is LNHDA and CDR2 is SQIVND (reference sequence). This CDR3 has 16 amino acids. Unmatched junction bases numbered 9, after V lost 4 bases and J lost 2 bases. In DNA, the CDR3 is TGTGCCAGTAGTAAGGGGGCCTCTCTACCCACAGATACGCAGTATTTT. Translated, it gives CASSKGASLPTDTQYF.

On this clonotype itself: A much larger clone is a single base away; this may be a read error. The chain joins TRBV29-1 to TRBJ2-3; 8 nucleotides line up with TRBD1. With V trimmed by 4 bases and J by 1 base, 1 base remained unmatched. This CDR3 comprises 13 residues. Germline CDR1 and CDR2: SQVTM and ANQGSEA. CDR3 amino acids: CSVVTGGTDTQYF. DNA for the CDR3: TGCAGCGTTGTGACAGGGGGCACAGATACGCAGTATTTT.

J is TRBJ2-1 and V is TRBV18; 8 nucleotides line up with TRBD1. Germline V gene data show CDR1 as KGHSH and CDR2 as LQKENI. The junction had 9 bases not matched to a gene; V was cut back by 2 bases and J by 9 bases. The CDR3 is made up of 15 amino acids. The CDR3 region is CASSPGQGSIGEQFF. The CDR3 bases are TGTGCCAGCTCACCAGGACAGGGTAGTATCGGTGAGCAGTTCTTC. Complete variable domain (other parts from reference TRBV18 and TRBJ2-1): NAGVMQNPRHLVRRRGQEARLRCSPMKGHSHVYWYRQLPEEGLKFMVYLQKENIIDESGMPKERFSAEFPKEGPSILRIQQVVRGDSAAYFCASSPGQGSIGEQFFGPGTRLTVL.

The chain links TRBV5-1 to TRBJ1-1, with 8 bases matching TRBD1. The CDR3 runs to 15 residues. Germline V lookup: CDR1 SGHRS, CDR2 YFSETQ. CDR3 coding DNA: TGCGCTTCTACCGGGACAGGCAGCATGAACACTGAAGCTTTCTTT. It is translated as CASTGTGSMNTEAFF.